A selection of T cell receptor beta chains follows, all from one sample in a study of fetal regulatory T cell absence and autoimmunity. Method: immunoSEQ multiplex PCR; TCRdb's copy keeps in-frame clones and lacks some. The repertoire holds 95,000 to 100,000 clones, with 55% to 75% as singletons. The sample comprised pancreas tissue. These receptors were taken from a male donor with IPEX syndrome. CDR3s include the opening cysteine and the closing phenylalanine or tryptophan. The D gene is left open where the match is weak. Where a row states a size, it is once, few, many or the class of an expanded clone; other rows omit it.

j_call	d_call	v_call	clone_size	cdr3_aa	cdr3_nt
TRBJ2-7	NA	TRBV7-9	NA	CASSLAGRTYEQYF	TGTGCCAGCAGCTTAGCTGGCAGGACCTACGAGCAGTACTTC
TRBJ2-7	NA	TRBV29-1	NA	CSVAGRHSYEQYF	TGCAGCGTTGCGGGACGGCACTCCTACGAGCAGTACTTC
TRBJ1-1	NA	TRBV7-6	NA	CASSLAGFLNTEAFF	TGTGCCAGCAGCTTAGCGGGTTTCTTGAACACTGAAGCTTTCTTT
TRBJ2-5	TRBD1	TRBV29-1	NA	CSVEGDRVQETQYF	TGCAGCGTTGAAGGGGACAGGGTCCAAGAGACCCAGTACTTC
TRBJ1-2	NA	TRBV27	few	CASSRGDPWVYGYTF	TGTGCCAGCAGTAGGGGAGATCCCTGGGTCTATGGCTACACCTTC
TRBJ2-5	NA	TRBV5-4	once	CASSLDGVAYETQYF	TGTGCCAGCAGCTTAGATGGGGTGGCTTATGAGACCCAGTACTTC
TRBJ2-7	NA	TRBV27	NA	CASSLSPRGYEQYF	TGTGCCAGCAGTTTATCCCCGCGAGGCTACGAGCAGTACTTC
TRBJ2-7	TRBD2	TRBV5-1	NA	CASSFGLAGTFYEQYF	TGCGCCAGCAGCTTTGGACTAGCGGGGACCTTCTACGAGCAGTACTTC
TRBJ2-3	NA	TRBV6-6	NA	CASLREGGSTDTQYF	TGTGCCAGCCTCAGAGAAGGAGGAAGCACAGATACGCAGTATTTT
TRBJ2-7	NA	TRBV7-9	NA	CASSLDPSSYEQYF	TGTGCCAGCAGCTTAGATCCGAGCTCCTACGAGCAGTACTTC
TRBJ1-2	NA	TRBV7-2	NA	CASSLVRTNYGYTF	TGTGCCAGCAGCTTAGTCAGGACTAACTATGGCTACACCTTC
TRBJ2-1	NA	TRBV5-1	NA	CASSPERGDEQFF	TGCGCCAGCAGCCCGGAAAGGGGGGATGAGCAGTTCTTC
TRBJ2-1	TRBD1	TRBV19	NA	CASSIAGGGFDEQFF	TGTGCCAGTAGTATAGCAGGGGGCGGTTTCGATGAGCAGTTCTTC
TRBJ2-3	TRBD2	TRBV4-2	few	CASSQGTSGRPDTQYF	TGTGCCAGCAGCCAAGGGACTAGCGGGAGGCCAGATACGCAGTATTTT
TRBJ2-2	NA	TRBV10-3	few	CAIRGRGTGELFF	TGTGCCATCAGGGGACGCGGCACCGGGGAGCTGTTTTTT
TRBJ2-7	NA	TRBV5-6	NA	CASSLKVSYEQYF	TGTGCCAGCAGCTTGAAGGTATCCTACGAGCAGTACTTC
TRBJ1-4	NA	TRBV4-1	few	CASSQVVNEKLFF	TGCGCCAGCAGCCAGGTAGTTAATGAAAAACTGTTTTTT
TRBJ2-2	NA	TRBV5-1	NA	CASSLEDYTGELFF	TGCGCCAGCAGCTTGGAGGACTACACCGGGGAGCTGTTTTTT
TRBJ2-3	TRBD2	TRBV6-5	NA	CASSSSGGATDTQYF	TGTGCCAGCAGTTCTAGCGGGGGGGCCACAGATACGCAGTATTTT
TRBJ2-3	NA	TRBV5-4	few	CASSRGADTQYF	TGTGCCAGCAGCAGGGGAGCAGATACGCAGTATTTT
TRBJ2-4	TRBD1	TRBV5-6	NA	CASSGRGPKNIQYF	TGTGCCAGCAGCGGCAGGGGGCCCAAAAACATTCAGTACTTC
TRBJ2-2	TRBD2	TRBV5-4	NA	CASSFNGGATGELFF	TGTGCCAGCAGCTTCAACGGGGGGGCCACCGGGGAGCTGTTTTTT
TRBJ1-1	NA	TRBV10-2	NA	CASSELPGSIEDTEAFF	TGCGCCAGCAGTGAGCTCCCAGGGTCTATTGAGGACACTGAAGCTTTCTTT
TRBJ2-3	NA	TRBV5-4	NA	CAIPQGSDTQYF	TGTGCCATCCCACAGGGCTCAGATACGCAGTATTTT
TRBJ2-7	TRBD2	TRBV7-9	few	CASSTAGPYEQYF	TGTGCCAGCAGCACAGCGGGGCCCTACGAGCAGTACTTC